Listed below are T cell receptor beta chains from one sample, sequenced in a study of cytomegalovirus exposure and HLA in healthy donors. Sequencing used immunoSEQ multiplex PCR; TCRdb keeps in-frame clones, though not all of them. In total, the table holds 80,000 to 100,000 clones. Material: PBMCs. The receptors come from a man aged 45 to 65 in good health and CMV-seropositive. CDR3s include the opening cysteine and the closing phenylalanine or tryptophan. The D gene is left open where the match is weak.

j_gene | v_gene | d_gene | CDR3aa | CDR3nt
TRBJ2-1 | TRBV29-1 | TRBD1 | CSVVRQGLNEQFF | TGCAGCGTTGTGAGACAGGGGTTGAATGAGCAGTTCTTC
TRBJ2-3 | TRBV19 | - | CASSTRGPDTQYF | TGTGCCAGTAGTACCAGGGGCCCAGATACGCAGTATTTT
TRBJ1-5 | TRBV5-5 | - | CASSLKGPPGQPQHF | TGTGCCAGCAGCTTGAAGGGTCCGCCAGGGCAGCCCCAGCATTTT
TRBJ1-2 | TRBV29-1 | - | CSVEGHLYGGGYTF | TGCAGCGTTGAAGGACACCTATACGGGGGGGGCTACACCTTC
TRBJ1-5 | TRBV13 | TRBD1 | CASSFGTGRNQPQHF | TGTGCCAGCAGCTTCGGGACAGGGAGAAATCAGCCCCAGCATTTT
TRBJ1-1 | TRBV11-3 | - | CASNNRMNTEAFF | TGTGCCAGCAACAACAGGATGAACACTGAAGCTTTCTTT
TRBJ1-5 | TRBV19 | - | CASTTQGSNQPQHF | TGTGCCAGTACGACGCAGGGAAGCAATCAGCCCCAGCATTTT
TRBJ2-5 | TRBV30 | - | CAWSAPGTQYF | TGTGCCTGGAGCGCCCCGGGGACCCAGTACTTC
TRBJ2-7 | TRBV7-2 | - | CASSLAPGSSSEQYF | TGTGCCAGCAGCTTAGCCCCAGGATCCTCAAGCGAGCAGTACTTC
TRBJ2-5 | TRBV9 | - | CASSVDWAPQETQYF | TGTGCCAGCAGCGTAGATTGGGCTCCCCAAGAGACCCAGTACTTC
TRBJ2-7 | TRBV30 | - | CASRGRAQYEQYF | TGTGCCTCCAGGGGCCGGGCCCAGTACGAGCAGTACTTC
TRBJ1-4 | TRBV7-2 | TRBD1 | CASSTTGGEKLFF | TGTGCCAGCAGCACGACAGGGGGAGAAAAACTGTTTTTT
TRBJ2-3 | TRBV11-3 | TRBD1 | CASSLGQGAEDTQYF | TGTGCCAGCAGCCTGGGACAGGGGGCAGAAGATACGCAGTATTTT
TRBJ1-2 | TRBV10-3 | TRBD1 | CAISESGGSFGQGAVVYGYTF | TGTGCCATCAGTGAGTCGGGGGGATCCTTTGGACAGGGCGCAGTTGTCTATGGCTACACCTTC
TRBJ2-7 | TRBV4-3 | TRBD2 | CASSQDPSGSVDEQYF | TGCGCCAGCAGCCAAGACCCTAGCGGGAGCGTCGACGAGCAGTACTTC
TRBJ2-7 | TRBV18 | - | CASSYSRTYEQYF | TGTGCCAGCTCATACTCCCGCACCTACGAGCAGTACTTC
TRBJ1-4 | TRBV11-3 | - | CASSPSAAGEEKLFF | TGTGCCAGCAGCCCCTCGGCCGCCGGGGAAGAAAAACTGTTTTTT
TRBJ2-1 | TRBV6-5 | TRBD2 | CASSSGLAADNEQFF | TGTGCCAGCAGTTCGGGACTAGCGGCAGACAATGAGCAGTTCTTC
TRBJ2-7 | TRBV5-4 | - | CASSLGSPGTYEQYF | TGTGCCAGCAGCTTAGGTTCGCCAGGTACCTACGAGCAGTACTTC
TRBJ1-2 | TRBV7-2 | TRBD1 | CASSSLSGQEPYGYTF | TGTGCCAGCAGCTCCCTTTCGGGACAGGAGCCGTATGGCTACACCTTC
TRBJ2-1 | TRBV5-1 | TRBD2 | CASSLVRPSGIYNEQFF | TGCGCCAGCAGCTTGGTACGGCCTAGCGGGATCTACAATGAGCAGTTCTTC
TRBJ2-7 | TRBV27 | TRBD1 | CASSFSRDRPYEQYF | TGTGCCAGCAGTTTTAGTCGGGACAGACCCTACGAGCAGTACTTC
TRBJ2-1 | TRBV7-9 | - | CASSLFRGRNNEQFF | TGTGCCAGCAGCCTCTTTCGGGGGAGGAACAATGAGCAGTTCTTC
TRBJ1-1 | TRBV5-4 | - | CASSSWTGSTEAFF | TGTGCCAGCAGCTCGTGGACGGGATCTACTGAAGCTTTCTTT
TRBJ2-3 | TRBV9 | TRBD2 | CANGTSGTGGSTDTQYF | TGTGCCAACGGGACTAGCGGAACCGGGGGGAGCACAGATACGCAGTATTTT
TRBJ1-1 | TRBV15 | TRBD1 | CATSRKQGALTEAFF | TGTGCCACCAGCAGAAAACAGGGGGCCCTGACTGAAGCTTTCTTT
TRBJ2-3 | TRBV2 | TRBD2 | CASSAGGTTTDTQYF | TGTGCCAGCAGTGCGGGCGGGACTACGACAGATACGCAGTATTTT
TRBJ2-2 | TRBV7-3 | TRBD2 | CASSSKGPTSGRTGELFF | TGTGCCAGCAGCTCTAAGGGTCCGACTAGCGGGAGAACCGGGGAGCTGTTTTTT
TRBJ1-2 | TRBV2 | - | CASSEVQDDRSNYGYTF | TGTGCCAGCAGCGAAGTGCAAGACGACAGGTCTAACTATGGCTACACCTTC
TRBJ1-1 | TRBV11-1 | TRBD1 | CASTRQGAKFEAFF | TGTGCCAGCACCCGACAGGGGGCGAAGTTCGAAGCTTTCTTT
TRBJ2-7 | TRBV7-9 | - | CASSLAPGLELYEQYF | TGTGCCAGCAGCTTAGCCCCCGGTCTTGAGCTGTACGAGCAGTACTTC
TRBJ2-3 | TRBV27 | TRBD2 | CASSQRLAGGDTQYF | TGTGCCAGTTCTCAGAGACTAGCGGGAGGGGATACGCAGTATTTT
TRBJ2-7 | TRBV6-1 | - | CASGQVSYEQYF | TGTGCCAGTGGGCAGGTCTCCTACGAGCAGTACTTC
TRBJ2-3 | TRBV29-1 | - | CSVGLRTDTQYF | TGCAGCGTTGGGCTGCGCACAGATACGCAGTATTTT
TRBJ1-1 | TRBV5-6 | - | CASSPGGGTRVNTEAFF | TGTGCCAGCAGCCCGGGCGGGGGTACAAGGGTTAACACTGAAGCTTTCTTT
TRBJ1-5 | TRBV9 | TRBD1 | CASSPGTGYQPQHF | TGTGCCAGCAGCCCCGGGACAGGGTATCAGCCCCAGCATTTT
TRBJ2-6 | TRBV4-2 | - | CASSPQGSGANVLTF | TGTGCCAGCAGCCCTCAGGGCTCTGGGGCCAACGTCCTGACTTTC
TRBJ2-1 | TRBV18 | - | CASSLAGSPYNEQFF | TGTGCCAGCTCACTCGCGGGGAGCCCCTACAATGAGCAGTTCTTC
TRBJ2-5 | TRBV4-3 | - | CASSQTGSQETQYF | TGCGCCAGCAGCCAAACGGGTAGTCAAGAGACCCAGTACTTC
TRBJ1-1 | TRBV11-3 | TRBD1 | CASSQTGANTEAFF | TGTGCCAGCAGCCAGACAGGGGCGAACACTGAAGCTTTCTTT
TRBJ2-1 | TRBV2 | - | CASSDPRISYNEQFF | TGTGCCAGCAGTGACCCCCGTATTTCCTACAATGAGCAGTTCTTC
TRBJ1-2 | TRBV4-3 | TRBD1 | CASSQTTGVGGYTF | TGCGCCAGCAGCCAGACTACAGGGGTGGGCGGCTACACCTTC
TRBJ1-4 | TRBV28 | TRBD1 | CASSSGQSGIDATNEKLFF | TGTGCCAGCAGTTCGGGACAGAGTGGGATAGATGCAACTAATGAAAAACTGTTTTTT
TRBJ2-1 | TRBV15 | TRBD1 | CATSRTRDSYNEQFF | TGTGCCACCAGCAGGACAAGGGACAGTTACAATGAGCAGTTCTTC